Below are 6 T cell receptor beta chains sequenced from a single sample in a study of blood T cell repertoires in COVID-19 (dated by TCRdb to the early 2020s). Library construction relied on the immunoSEQ multiplex PCR assay. In its TCRdb copy, this immuneACCESS table keeps in-frame sequences only and misses some clones. Where compared with another copy, unresolved V genes explain less than half of these, and the others have no known cause. The sample yields roughly 290,000 clones; approximately 83% were counted once. Jointly, the top ten make up approximately 4.2% of the sample. The sample taken for sequencing was PBMCs or T cells enriched from blood (not recorded which). These TCRs come from a woman in her thirties who had recovered from COVID-19.

The rearrangement joins TRBV9 to TRBJ2-1; maybe TRBD1 (6 bases). CDR3 length equals 15 residues. V shed 2 bases and J shed 3 bases, with 12 bases lying between them. The germline V gene encodes CDR1 SGDLS and CDR2 YYNGEE. CDR3 sequence: CASSVSGHRYNEQFF. CDR3 sequence (DNA): TGTGCCAGCAGCGTTTCGGGACATCGCTACAATGAGCAGTTCTTC.

In nucleotides, the CDR3 is TGTGCCAGCAGCCTCGGACAGGGCGGCGCTTTCTTT. Its protein is CASSLGQGGAFF. This chain uses TRBV7-9 with TRBJ1-1; TRBD1 aligns across 8 bases. The junction had 7 bases not matched to a gene; V was cut back by 5 bases and J by 11 bases. The CDR3 length is 12 residues. Germline V gene lookup returns CDR1 SEHNR and CDR2 FQNEAQ (reference sequence).

The chain uses TRBV19 and TRBJ1-4; the D is unclear. The CDR3 runs 14 residues. Trimming removed 2 bases at V and 8 bases at J, with 12 bases between. Germline loops: CDR1 LNHDA, CDR2 SQIVND (reference sequence). The CDR3 region is CASSIRGLAEKLFF. CDR3 DNA sequence: TGTGCCAGTAGTATAAGAGGGTTGGCCGAAAAACTGTTTTTT.

As regards this clone: At one end, the junction sequence differs from germline, possibly due to a read error. The rearrangement uses TRBV19 and TRBJ2-1; 10 nucleotides agree with TRBD2. The CDR3 sequence is 14 residues long. CDR1 LNHDA and CDR2 SQIVND come from the germline V gene (reference sequence). CDR3 residues: CASSMSGSSGRALF. The CDR3 nucleotides are TGTGCCAGTAGTATGTCGGGAAGCAGCGGGAGGGCCCTCTTC.

This clone was observed a few times. V is TRBV3-1 (or the pseudogene TRBV3-2) and J is TRBJ1-2; 10 nucleotides agree with TRBD1. The germline V gene has CDR1 LGHDT and CDR2 YNNKEL (reference sequence). V was clipped by 6 bases and J by 8 bases; unmatched bases: 6. This CDR3 contains 13 residues. DNA for the CDR3: TGTGCCAGCAGGCGACAGGGGGCCGGGGGCTACACCTTC. This translates into CASRRQGAGGYTF.

This rearrangement joins TRBV11-2 to TRBJ2-5, with 12 bases that match TRBD2. Looked up from germline, CDR1 is SGHAT and CDR2 is FQNNGV. CDR3 length equals 17 residues. V lost 1 base to trimming and J lost 4 bases; unmatched junction nucleotides: 7. CDR3 nucleotides: TGTGCCAGCAGCTTAGGAATACTAGCGGGAGGTAGAGAGACCCAGTACTTC. The encoded protein is CASSLGILAGGRETQYF. Full variable domain (missing parts from reference TRBV11-2 and TRBJ2-5): EAGVAQSPRYKIIEKRQSVAFWCNPISGHATLYWYQQILGQGPKLLIQFQNNGVVDDSQLPKDRFSAERLKGVDSTLKIQPAKLEDSAVYLCASSLGILAGGRETQYFGPGTRLLVL.